The text below deals with one TCR beta chain. Its antigen remains unknown. The sequencing template was cDNA reverse transcribed from extracted RNA. Sequencing was performed with immunoSEQ multiplex PCR; in TCRdb, only in-frame clones are kept and a portion is missing. The sample carries about 250,000 clones, about 60% recorded once. Germline loops: CDR1 SQVTM, CDR2 ANQGSEA. V was cut by 4 bases and J by 2 bases, with 8 bases left in between. This CDR3 spans 12 amino acids. Treatment in this sample: oral pan-JAK inhibitor, 5-10 mg twice daily. These data originate in a study of CD8+ T cells in alopecia areata. Background on the study: Scoring of treated patients' severity used the percentage of affected scalp area. Study conclusions and caveats: Scalp and blood retained many expanded lesional clones during tofacitinib.

Material: CD4+ T cells sorted from blood, obtained between weeks 51 and 54, from a patient treated with tofacitinib. V and J are TRBV29-1 and TRBJ2-5; D unresolved. The source is a human donor with alopecia areata. In DNA, the CDR3 is TGCAGCGTTGCGGAGTCTCAAGAGACCCAGTACTTC. Translated: CSVAESQETQYF.